This TCR beta chain is drawn from a study of cytomegalovirus exposure and HLA in healthy donors. General observations from the study: Investigators reported 150 to 200 TCR beta chains as tied to cytomegalovirus.

The V end lost 5 bases, the J end lost 7 bases, and 18 bases lay between the germline ends. The CDR3 length is 14 residues. The germline gives CDR1 SGHKS, CDR2 YYEKEE (reference sequence). Vbeta (60) and Jbeta (13) primers were used in the PCR. The assay was immunoSEQ multiplex PCR, and TCRdb's table has in-frame clones only and misses some. The sample carries about 210,000 clones, around 80% recorded once. This clone appeared a few times. The antigen is undetermined. This sample includes further DNA sequences coding for the same CDR3. The chain uses TRBV5-5 and TRBJ1-1; possibly TRBD1 for D (6 bases). This TCR was sampled from a man between 35 and 55 years old in good health and CMV-seropositive. Sequencing used PBMCs. This CDR3 is CASSLRQVQDEAFF. The CDR3 DNA follows: TGTGCCAGCAGTCTCCGACAGGTCCAGGATGAAGCTTTCTTT.